Below, 16 T cell receptor beta chains from the same sample are listed, as sequenced in a study of shared clonotypes between healthy human individuals. Libraries were prepared by immunoSEQ multiplex PCR; TCRdb keeps only in-frame clonotypes and omits some of them. The table lists about 2.4 million clones, 93% of them singletons, with more than 0.35% in the top ten. The material sequenced was naive CD4+ T cells from PBMCs. Subset here: CD45RA+ positively selected. These receptors were collected from a man between 18 and 35 years old in good health. Some clones in this sample may be carry-over from other donors' samples.

In its sample, this clone was seen a few times. The chain links TRBV6-4 to TRBJ1-2, with D perhaps matching TRBD1 (5 bases). V dropped 2 bases and J dropped 4 bases, with 5 bases sitting between them. This CDR3 contains 12 residues. CDR1 MRHNA and CDR2 SNTAGT come from the germline V gene. CDR3 sequence: CASSDRGYGYTF. The CDR3 DNA sequence: TGTGCCAGCAGTGACAGGGGCTATGGCTACACCTTC.

The chain joins TRBV5-4 to TRBJ2-7; 9 bases line up with TRBD2. This CDR3 has 14 amino acids. The V gene's germline CDR1 is SGHNT and CDR2 YYREEE (reference sequence). V gave up 4 bases and J gave up 3 bases; unmatched junction bases: 5. CDR3 in amino acids: CASSPGLAFYEQYF. The CDR3 DNA reads TGTGCCAGCAGCCCGGGACTAGCCTTCTACGAGCAGTACTTC. The full variable domain, with the rest looked up from reference TRBV5-4 and TRBJ2-7, is ETGVTQSPTHLIKTRGQQVTLRCSSQSGHNTVSWYQQALGQGPQFIFQYYREEENGRGNFPPRFSGLQFPNYSSELNVNALELDDSALYLCASSPGLAFYEQYFGPGTRLTVT.

The chain is built from TRBV28 and TRBJ2-7; 7 positions agree with TRBD1. This CDR3 region has 14 residues. With 3 bases clipped from V and 2 bases from J, the junction kept 4 bases outside the gene matches. The germline CDR1 and CDR2 sequences are MDHEN and SYDVKM. The CDR3 DNA is TGTGCCAGCAGTTTTACAGGGGAGCCCTACGAGCAGTACTTC. Residues: CASSFTGEPYEQYF.

The chain uses TRBV19 and TRBJ1-5; 8 bases align to TRBD1. Germline CDR1 reads LNHDA; CDR2 reads SQIVND (reference sequence). The junction had 7 bases not matched to a gene; V was cut back by 5 bases and J by 7 bases. CDR3 size: 14 residues. CDR3 DNA sequence: TGTGCCAGTAGTCCCGGACAGGGCGCCCAGCCCCAGCATTTT. It translates to CASSPGQGAQPQHF.

V is TRBV4-2 and J is TRBJ2-1, with D hard to call. The germline V gene has CDR1 LGHNA and CDR2 YNFKEQ. The V end was cut by 0 bases, the J end by 5 bases, with 8 bases between. This CDR3 has 14 residues. CDR3 coding DNA: TGTGCCAGCAGCCAAGATAGGGCTAACAATGAGCAGTTCTTC. Translating it yields CASSQDRANNEQFF.

The rearrangement joins TRBV4-1 to TRBJ2-3; D is uncertain. Germline-derived CDR1 and CDR2 are MGHRA and YSYEKL. This CDR3 spans 14 amino acids. Trimming took 5 bases from V and 2 from J, leaving 11 bases between them. The CDR3 bases are TGCGCCAGCAGCTTCGGACCCCTCACAGATACGCAGTATTTT. Translation: CASSFGPLTDTQYF.

The genes are TRBV11-2 and TRBJ2-7, with TRBD2 identical over 7 bases. The CDR3 contains 15 residues. From germline, CDR1 is SGHAT and CDR2 FQNNGV. V shed 5 bases, J shed 2 bases, and the junction held 9 bases outside the gene matches. CDR3 in DNA: TGTGCCAGCAGCACGGTCCGGGGGAGGGCCTACGAGCAGTACTTC. This gives the protein CASSTVRGRAYEQYF.

V usage is TRBV27 and J usage is TRBJ1-2, with TRBD1 as a possible D gene (6 bases). The germline V and J ends were trimmed by 8 bases and 4 bases, with 17 bases remaining between them. This CDR3 region has 14 residues. Germline values: CDR1 MNHEY, CDR2 SMNVEV (reference sequence). CDR3: CASARMGAGYGYTF. In DNA form, the CDR3 reads TGTGCCAGCGCCCGAATGGGGGCGGGCTATGGCTACACCTTC.

V is TRBV5-4 and J is TRBJ2-1, with TRBD1 matching over 10 bases. V shed 4 bases and J 5 bases; nucleotides not matched to a gene: 9. Germline loops: CDR1 SGHNT, CDR2 YYREEE (reference sequence). The CDR3 sequence is 16 residues long. CDR3 residues: CASSPRQGAGDNEQFF. The CDR3 DNA is TGTGCCAGCAGCCCCAGACAGGGGGCGGGGGACAATGAGCAGTTCTTC.

The CDR3, as DNA: TGTGCCAGCAGCCAAGCCGGCGAAGTGGGCGGAATCAAAAACATTCAGTACTTC. Protein product: CASSQAGEVGGIKNIQYF. This chain uses TRBV4-2 with TRBJ2-4; no clear D. The ends were cut back, 1 base at V and 3 bases at J, with 19 bases in the middle. This CDR3 contains 18 residues. Per the germline V gene, CDR1 is LGHNA and CDR2 is YNFKEQ.

This chain joins TRBV6-1 and TRBJ2-1; 9 bases match TRBD2. The germline V gene has CDR1 MNHNS and CDR2 SASEGT. With V trimmed by 4 bases and J by 0 bases, 1 base remained unmatched. The CDR3 is 15 residues long. In nucleotides, the CDR3 is TGTGCCAGCAGTGCTAGCGGGAACTCCTACAATGAGCAGTTCTTC. Translating it yields CASSASGNSYNEQFF.

As for this clone: This sample includes further DNA sequences coding for the same CDR3. The rearrangement links TRBV7-2 to TRBJ2-5; D not resolved. Germline loops: CDR1 SGHTA, CDR2 FQGNSA. Trimming removed 1 base at V and 3 bases at J, with 3 bases between. The CDR3 has 12 residues. The CDR3 bases are TGTGCCAGCAGCTTAGGGGAAGAGACCCAGTACTTC. Translating it yields CASSLGEETQYF.

The chain employs TRBV5-1 and TRBJ2-6; maybe TRBD1 (5 bases). Germline CDR1 reads SGHRS; CDR2 reads YFSETQ. Trimming took 4 bases from V and 0 from J, leaving 23 bases between them. This CDR3 spans 20 amino acids. CDR3 in amino acids: CASSPDDGHSTLSGANVLTF. CDR3 nucleotides: TGCGCCAGCAGCCCGGATGACGGACATTCCACCCTCTCTGGGGCCAACGTCCTGACTTTC.

The V gene is TRBV7-2, the J gene TRBJ2-5, with 7 bases fitting TRBD2. V was pared by 2 bases and J by 0 bases, with 3 bases of the junction left unmatched. This CDR3 spans 15 amino acids. In germline, CDR1 is SGHTA, CDR2 FQGNSA. The CDR3 loop is CASSLLSGNQETQYF. The CDR3 coding sequence is TGTGCCAGCAGCTTACTCAGCGGGAACCAAGAGACCCAGTACTTC.

V is TRBV7-2 and J is TRBJ1-3; D not certain. This CDR3 has 14 amino acids. The ends were cut back, 1 base at V and 3 bases at J, with 7 bases in the middle. The germline gives CDR1 SGHTA, CDR2 FQGNSA. The CDR3 nucleotides are TGTGCCAGCAGCTTAGGTCCGGTTGGAAACACCATATATTTT. This sequence encodes CASSLGPVGNTIYF.

J is TRBJ1-1 and V is TRBV28, with D unresolved. The germline CDR1 and CDR2 sequences are MDHEN and SYDVKM. The CDR3 runs 13 residues. The V gene lost 6 bases and the J gene lost 4 bases, with 12 bases spanning the gap. CDR3 nucleotides: TGTGCCAGCAGGCGGATCGGACCCACTGAAGCTTTCTTT. It is translated as CASRRIGPTEAFF.